The T cell receptor (beta chain) described here comes from a study of human T cells and chemical hapten exposure. Turning to the study itself: Diagnoses of alopecia areata, totalis or universalis occurred in mostly female patients. Study results and limitations: Expanded TCRs made up significantly more big CDR3 similarity clusters than controls did.

In this sample, this clonotype turned up a few times. The antigen is not known. TCRdb fed the RACE reads into MiXCR, producing one record per CDR3 protein. The sample has some 30,000 distinct CDR3 sequences; approximately 6% are singletons. CDR3 length: 12 residues. Trimming took off 4 bases at V and 8 bases at J, with 8 bases between the two ends. Germline V gene lookup returns CDR1 SGHTA and CDR2 FQGNSA. The time point was: patch test 3, about 24 weeks after DPC sensitization. As for treatment: therapeutic diphenylcyclopropenone sensitization with weekly scalp DPC. The input for sequencing was whole blood, taken in connection with sensitization to the hapten diphenylcyclopropenone (DPC). The clonotype originates from a man between 25 and 39 years old with alopecia areata. Some clones in this sample may be carry-over from other donors' samples. The rearrangement uses TRBV7-2 and TRBJ1-4; D unresolved. CDR3 DNA: TGTGCCAGCAGCTCGAGCCGGGAAAAACTGTTTTTT. It is translated as CASSSSREKLFF.